The 32 T cell receptor beta chains below all came from one sample that was sequenced in a study of shared clonotypes between healthy human individuals. Here immunoSEQ multiplex PCR was the method, and the copy in TCRdb shows in-frame clones only, minus some. The sample records a few hundred thousand clones, 96% being singletons. Sequenced sample: memory CD8+ T cells sorted from blood. Subset meaning: CD45RO+ cells pooled with CCR7-negative TemRA cells. The receptors here all came from a man aged 30 to 39 in good health.

This chain uses TRBV5-4 with TRBJ1-1, with 7 bases matching TRBD1. Looked up from germline, CDR1 is SGHNT and CDR2 is YYREEE (reference sequence). CDR3 size: 14 residues. The trim removed 4 bases at V and 5 bases at J, leaving 8 bases unmatched. CDR3 nucleotides: TGTGCCAGCAGCCCGACAGGGTCGGGGACTGAAGCTTTCTTT. Translation: CASSPTGSGTEAFF.

V is TRBV29-1 and J is TRBJ1-2, with D possibly TRBD1 on 5 matching bases. Per germline, CDR1 SQVTM and CDR2 ANQGSEA. With 5 bases removed from V and 3 bases from J, the gap between germline ends came to 13 bases. The CDR3 consists of 13 residues. CDR3: CSVSSGPDYGYTF. Here the CDR3 DNA reads TGCAGCGTTTCTTCGGGGCCTGACTATGGCTACACCTTC.

The rearrangement links TRBV21-1 to TRBJ2-3; the DNA was not compared with TRBD2, the D call given in the table. TRBV21-1 constitutes a pseudogene. CDR3 size: 16 residues. The CDR3: CASSKVRQRDTDTQYF. CDR3 DNA sequence: TGTGCCAGCAGCAAAGTAAGACAGCGGGACACAGATACGCAGTATTTT.

For this clone: Other DNA sequences within the sample encode an identical CDR3. This chain links TRBV7-2 with TRBJ2-1; D remains unclear. Deletions cut 2 bases from V and 7 bases from J, with 3 bases between. The CDR3 runs 11 residues. Germline V gene data show CDR1 as SGHTA and CDR2 as FQGNSA. The CDR3 sequence: CASSLLNEQFF. CDR3 nucleotide sequence: TGTGCCAGCAGCTTACTTAATGAGCAGTTCTTC.

The rearrangement uses TRBV2 and TRBJ2-6, with D possibly TRBD1 on 5 matching bases. Per germline, CDR1 SNHLY and CDR2 FYNNEI. V was cut by 3 bases and J by 2 bases, with 8 bases left in between. This CDR3 has 15 amino acids. CDR3 amino acids: CASSEQGTGANVLTF. In DNA form, the CDR3 reads TGTGCCAGCAGTGAGCAGGGTACTGGGGCCAACGTCCTGACTTTC. Full variable domain (rest looked up from reference TRBV2 and TRBJ2-6): EPEVTQTPSHQVTQMGQEVILRCVPISNHLYFYWYRQILGQKVEFLVSFYNNEISEKSEIFDDQFSVERPDGSNFTLKIRSTKLEDSAMYFCASSEQGTGANVLTFGAGSRLTVL.

The chain has TRBV5-1 and TRBJ2-7; no clear D gene. Germline V gene lookup returns CDR1 SGHRS and CDR2 YFSETQ. Trimming cost V 0 bases and J 5 bases, with 12 bases left between them. This CDR3 region has 14 residues. The CDR3 DNA sequence: TGCGCCAGCAGCTTGGACCTAGAAATTCACGAGCAGTACTTC. Translated, it gives CASSLDLEIHEQYF.

This clone has only a few counts. The chain links TRBV29-1 to TRBJ1-1; D might be TRBD1 (6 bases). Germline loops: CDR1 SQVTM, CDR2 ANQGSEA. The V end was cut by 5 bases, the J end by 7 bases, with 20 bases between. The CDR3 runs 14 residues. The CDR3 DNA sequence: TGCAGCGTTCCGAAAGGGGGAAACAGGCATGAAGCTTTCTTT. Protein sequence: CSVPKGGNRHEAFF.

This clone was counted once. The chain joins TRBV30 to TRBJ2-5, with 7 bases identical to TRBD2. Germline V lookup: CDR1 GTSNPN, CDR2 SVGIG (reference sequence). This CDR3 is 14 amino acids long. J lost 4 bases, V lost 2 bases, and 7 bases had no gene match. Written as DNA, the CDR3 is TGTGCCTGGAGTTGGGCGGGAGAGGGAGAGACCCAGTACTTC. As protein: CAWSWAGEGETQYF. Variable domain in full (rest from reference TRBV30 and TRBJ2-5): SQTIHQWPATLVQPVGSPLSLECTVEGTSNPNLYWYRQAAGRGLQLLFYSVGIGQISSEVPQNLSASRPQDRQFILSSKKLLLSDSGFYLCAWSWAGEGETQYFGPGTRLLVL.

The V call is TRBV5-1, the J call TRBJ1-2; no definite D call. The V end was cut by 2 bases, the J end by 3 bases, with 2 bases between. CDR3 length: 11 residues. Germline V gene lookup returns CDR1 SGHRS and CDR2 YFSETQ. In nucleotides, the CDR3 is TGCGCCAGCAGCTTACACTATGGCTACACCTTC. Protein sequence: CASSLHYGYTF.

The J gene is TRBJ2-1, the V gene TRBV15, with 10 nucleotides matching TRBD1. The germline V gene encodes CDR1 LNHNV and CDR2 YYDKDF (reference sequence). The CDR3 has 18 residues. V trimming: 3 bases; J trimming: 4 bases; junction bases outside the gene matches: 12. CDR3 in DNA: TGTGCCACCAGCAGGCCTAACCCGGGACAGGGGATATACAATGAGCAGTTCTTC. Its translation: CATSRPNPGQGIYNEQFF.

This clone came up once. The chain recombines TRBV27 with TRBJ2-2; D is ambiguous. This CDR3 has 13 amino acids. CDR1 is MNHEY, CDR2 SMNVEV, per germline (reference sequence). Trimming took off 7 bases at V and 0 bases at J, with 6 bases between the two ends. The CDR3 protein is CASTDANTGELFF. The CDR3 coding sequence is TGTGCCAGCACCGACGCGAACACCGGGGAGCTGTTTTTT.

The V gene is TRBV28, the J gene TRBJ2-2; D could derive from TRBD1 or TRBD2 (5 bases each). V was clipped by 3 bases and J by 6 bases, with 11 bases between them. This CDR3 region has 14 residues. The germline V gene encodes CDR1 MDHEN and CDR2 SYDVKM. The CDR3 loop reads CASSLGPPAGELFF. CDR3 DNA sequence: TGTGCCAGCAGTTTGGGACCGCCCGCCGGGGAGCTGTTTTTT.

The V call is TRBV4-2, the J call TRBJ2-7, with D perhaps matching TRBD2 (6 bases). CDR1 and CDR2 (germline): LGHNA, YNFKEQ. The CDR3 is 15 amino acids. V was trimmed by 3 bases and J by 2 bases, leaving 14 bases between them. The CDR3, as DNA: TGTGCCAGCAGCCAGGAGGGGAGCTTGACCTACGAGCAGTACTTC. It yields the protein CASSQEGSLTYEQYF.

This clone was recorded once. J is TRBJ2-5 and V is TRBV6-6; D possibly corresponds to TRBD1 (5 bases). This CDR3 region has 15 residues. Germline CDR1 and CDR2: MNHNY and SVGAGI (reference sequence). V was clipped by 2 bases and J by 3 bases, with 13 bases between them. The CDR3 DNA reads as TGTGCCAGCAGTTACGCACCAGGGTCGAAAGAGACCCAGTACTTC. It specifies CASSYAPGSKETQYF.

The chain couples TRBV6-5 to TRBJ2-5; the D gene is possibly TRBD2 (6 bases). From germline, CDR1 is MNHEY and CDR2 SVGAGI. The CDR3 is 13 amino acids. V shed 2 bases and J shed 12 bases, with 16 bases lying between them. Here the CDR3 reads CASSYDVSGAKYF. CDR3 in DNA: TGTGCCAGCAGTTACGATGTATCGGGAGCCAAGTACTTC.

V gene TRBV27 combines with J gene TRBJ2-7; perhaps TRBD2 as D (6 bases). Germline CDR1 reads MNHEY; CDR2 reads SMNVEV (reference sequence). The CDR3 totals 14 residues. Trimming stripped 4 bases from V and 3 bases from J, with 13 bases between. The CDR3 loop reads CASSYRGLNYEQYF. The CDR3 DNA is TGTGCCAGCAGTTATCGCGGACTAAACTACGAGCAGTACTTC.

J is TRBJ2-3 and V is TRBV7-2; the match to TRBD2 covers 7 bases. J was trimmed by 4 bases and V by 4 bases; bases with no gene match: 8. CDR3 size: 15 residues. From germline, CDR1 is SGHTA and CDR2 FQGNSA. The DNA of the CDR3 is TGTGCCAGCAGCTCCCAGGCGGGAGTTTCAGATACGCAGTATTTT. Translated: CASSSQAGVSDTQYF.

V is TRBV5-6 and J is TRBJ1-2; 7 nucleotides align to TRBD1. CDR3 length equals 14 residues. Per the germline V gene, CDR1 is SGHDT and CDR2 is YYEEEE. V gave up 0 bases and J gave up 5 bases; unmatched junction bases: 4. The CDR3 protein is CASSLAGTAYGYTF. In DNA, the CDR3 is TGTGCCAGCAGCTTGGCTGGGACAGCTTATGGCTACACCTTC.

CDR3 region: CASRQVNQPQHF. DNA for the CDR3: TGTGCCAGTAGGCAGGTCAATCAGCCCCAGCATTTT. The chain carries TRBV19 and TRBJ1-5; D is undetermined. V was cut by 6 bases and J by 3 bases, with 6 bases left in between. Germline CDR1 reads LNHDA; CDR2 reads SQIVND (reference sequence). The CDR3 totals 12 residues.

This chain connects TRBV15 to TRBJ2-3; D remains ambiguous. Trimming removed 5 bases at V and 0 bases at J, with 15 bases between. The CDR3 contains 16 residues. Looked up from germline, CDR1 is LNHNV and CDR2 is YYDKDF (reference sequence). The chain's CDR3 is CATSSRTGPSTDTQYF. In DNA form, the CDR3 reads TGTGCCACCAGCTCCCGAACGGGTCCTAGCACAGATACGCAGTATTTT.

This clone appeared a single time. The rearrangement uses TRBV9 and TRBJ2-5; TRBD2 agrees at 7 bases. Germline CDR1 and CDR2: SGDLS and YYNGEE. V dropped 0 bases and J dropped 3; count of bases not matched to a gene: 8. The CDR3 is made up of 16 amino acids. CDR3 nucleotides: TGTGCCAGCAGCGTAGAGGCGGCCCGGGGGGAAGAGACCCAGTACTTC. Translating it yields CASSVEAARGEETQYF.

The chain couples TRBV5-4 to TRBJ2-3; 9 bases align to TRBD1. The CDR3 runs 16 residues. CDR1 and CDR2 (germline): SGHNT, YYREEE (reference sequence). V lost 4 bases, J lost 5 bases, and 11 bases stayed unmatched. The CDR3, as DNA: TGTGCCAGCAGCCCAGCCGGGACAGGGTTGGGAGATACGCAGTATTTT. The encoded protein is CASSPAGTGLGDTQYF.

The V gene is TRBV29-1, the J gene TRBJ2-7, with 10 bases identical to TRBD2. Unmatched junction bases numbered 8, after V lost 4 bases and J lost 2 bases. CDR1 is SQVTM and CDR2 is ANQGSEA in the germline V gene. The CDR3 has 15 residues. The DNA for the CDR3 is TGCAGCGTTGTGTATAGCGGGAGGCCCGCCTACGAGCAGTACTTC. This encodes CSVVYSGRPAYEQYF.

The rearrangement uses TRBV28 and TRBJ1-5; D perhaps matches TRBD1 (6 bases). CDR1 is MDHEN, CDR2 SYDVKM, per germline. CDR3 length: 14 amino acids. The V gene lost 4 bases and the J gene lost 4 bases, with 11 bases spanning the gap. Here the CDR3 reads CASSWTERNQPQHF. The DNA for the CDR3 is TGTGCCAGCAGTTGGACAGAACGGAATCAGCCCCAGCATTTT.

The chain has TRBV19 and TRBJ1-3; 8 bases match TRBD1. Losses at the gene ends were 4 bases for V and 4 bases for J; bases not matched to a gene: 15. This CDR3 spans 18 amino acids. Germline V CDR1 and CDR2: LNHDA, SQIVND (reference sequence). CDR3: CASSTNRNRTGTGNTIYF. The CDR3, as DNA: TGTGCCAGTAGTACGAACCGCAACAGGACAGGGACGGGAAACACCATATATTTT. The variable domain in full, with the rest retrieved from reference TRBV19 and TRBJ1-3, is DGGITQSPKYLFRKEGQNVTLSCEQNLNHDAMYWYRQDPGQGLRLIYYSQIVNDFQKGDIAEGYSVSREKKESFPLTVTSAQKNPTAFYLCASSTNRNRTGTGNTIYFGEGSWLTVV.

The chain links TRBV11-2 to TRBJ2-2; 11 positions match TRBD2. The CDR3 extends over 18 amino acids. Germline CDR1 SGHAT, CDR2 FQNNGV. The ends lost 1 base at V and 5 bases at J; junction bases unmatched: 9. The CDR3 nucleotides read TGTGCCAGCAGCTTAGCCTGGGCTAGCGGGGGGTGGACCGGGGAGCTGTTTTTT. Translation: CASSLAWASGGWTGELFF.

The genes are TRBV10-3 and TRBJ1-4; no firm D call. The CDR3 loop spans 16 amino acids. Germline-derived CDR1 and CDR2 are ENHRY and SYGVKD. Between the trimmed V and J ends, which lost 2 bases and 0 bases, there was a span of 10 bases. CDR3 nucleotide sequence: TGTGCCATCAGTGAGCGCCTACTAGCAACTAATGAAAAACTGTTTTTT. The encoded protein is CAISERLLATNEKLFF.

CDR3 DNA: TGTGCCAGCAGTTCCACGACGGGACTAGGGGACAATGAGCAGTTCTTC. This gives the protein CASSSTTGLGDNEQFF. The J gene is TRBJ2-1, the V gene TRBV28, with TRBD2 matching 8 bases. Per germline, CDR1 MDHEN and CDR2 SYDVKM. J was trimmed by 5 bases and V by 4 bases; bases with no gene match: 10. The CDR3 spans 16 residues. The variable domain in full, with the rest retrieved from reference TRBV28 and TRBJ2-1, is DVKVTQSSRYLVKRTGEKVFLECVQDMDHENMFWYRQDPGLGLRLIYFSYDVKMKEKGDIPEGYSVSREKKERFSLILESASTNQTSMYLCASSSTTGLGDNEQFFGPGTRLTVL.

The chain joins TRBV5-4 to TRBJ2-7; 8 nucleotides align to TRBD2. The germline CDR1 and CDR2 sequences are SGHNT and YYREEE (reference sequence). The CDR3 loop spans 14 amino acids. V was clipped by 2 bases and J by 4 bases; unmatched bases: 5. Here the CDR3 DNA reads TGTGCCAGCAGCTTTGCGGGAGGACTATACGAGCAGTACTTC. Amino acid sequence: CASSFAGGLYEQYF.

The J gene is TRBJ2-3, the V gene TRBV11-1; D unclear. V was shortened by 5 bases and J by 7 bases, with 7 bases between the two germline ends. The germline V gene has CDR1 SGHAT and CDR2 FQDESV (reference sequence). The CDR3 has 11 amino acids. CDR3 region: CASSAAYTQYF. The CDR3, as DNA: TGTGCCAGCAGCGCAGCCTATACGCAGTATTTT.

The V and J genes are TRBV29-1 and TRBJ1-2; the match to TRBD1 covers 8 bases. This CDR3 is 11 amino acids long. In germline, CDR1 is SQVTM, CDR2 ANQGSEA. J was trimmed by 6 bases and V by 7 bases; bases with no gene match: 4. The CDR3 is CSAGQGNGYTF. The CDR3 DNA reads as TGCAGCGCCGGACAGGGAAATGGCTACACCTTC.

The chain combines TRBV14 with TRBJ1-1; D not certain. CDR3 size: 18 residues. Per germline, CDR1 SGHDN and CDR2 FVKESK. The V end was cut by 0 bases, the J end by 5 bases, with 22 bases between. In DNA form, the CDR3 reads TGTGCCAGCAGCCAAGATCGGAATTATATAGGTCAGAAGACTGAAGCTTTCTTT. Protein: CASSQDRNYIGQKTEAFF.